This T cell receptor (beta chain) was sequenced for a study of chemoradiotherapy in HPV16-positive cancers. Study summary: Candidate HPV-specific T-cell clones and common TCR motifs came from functional assays in two HPV16-positive patients. Findings of the study overall: Non-HPV-specific T cells did not expand in tumors during treatment, whereas candidate HPV-specific clones and E7-related motifs did.

V was trimmed by 3 bases and J by 5 bases, leaving 14 bases between them. Germline CDR1 and CDR2: SGHTA and FQGNSA. CDR3 length: 15 residues. Remarks on this clone: What it binds is not known.

Measured with immunoSEQ multiplex PCR; TCRdb has only the in-frame clones, and not every one. The sample lists 30,000 or so clones, approximately 88% occurring once. This sample comprised blood, obtained from a patient who underwent chemoradiotherapy. The TCR was taken from a human donor with HPV-associated anogenital cancer. V and J are TRBV7-2 and TRBJ2-1, with D unresolved. The CDR3 sequence is CASSLEYRPHNEQFF. CDR3 coding DNA: TGTGCCAGCAGCTTGGAATATCGGCCTCACAATGAGCAGTTCTTC.